This T cell receptor beta chain was captured by sequencing in a study of monozygotic twins with inflammatory bowel disease. Approximately 3,600 ng of total RNA went into each TCR library. TCRdb reprocessed the 5' RACE reads and stores each CDR3 protein as one record, lacking DNA. The sample table sets out approximately 400,000 distinct CDR3 sequences. A note on this clonotype: Its antigen is still unknown.

Findings and caveats of the study: For repertoire similarity, concordant twins did not differ from discordant twins, possibly because power was limited. On the inverse Simpson index, IBD patients scored lower for TCRbeta diversity than healthy co-twins. Telling apart the different T cell subtypes was not possible.

This CDR3 has 17 residues. In germline, CDR1 is SGHTA, CDR2 FQGTGA. This chain links TRBV7-3 with TRBJ2-1; TCRdb picks TRBD2, but there is no DNA to check that call. The clonotype was recovered from a human donor with ulcerative colitis or Crohn's disease, or a healthy co-twin of an affected twin (not recorded which). The sequenced sample was blood. The chain's CDR3 is CASSSRGGTSGYNEQFF.